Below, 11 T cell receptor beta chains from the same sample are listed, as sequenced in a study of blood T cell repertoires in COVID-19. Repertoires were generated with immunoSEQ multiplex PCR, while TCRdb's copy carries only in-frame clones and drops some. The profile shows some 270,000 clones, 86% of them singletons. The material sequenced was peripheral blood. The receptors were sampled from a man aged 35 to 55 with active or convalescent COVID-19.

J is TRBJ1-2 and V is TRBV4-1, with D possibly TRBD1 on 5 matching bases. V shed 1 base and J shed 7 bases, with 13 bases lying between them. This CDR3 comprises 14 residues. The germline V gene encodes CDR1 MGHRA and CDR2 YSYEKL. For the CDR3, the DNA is TGCGCCAGCAGCCAAGGGTCAGGGCGCCGTGGCTACACCTTC. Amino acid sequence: CASSQGSGRRGYTF.

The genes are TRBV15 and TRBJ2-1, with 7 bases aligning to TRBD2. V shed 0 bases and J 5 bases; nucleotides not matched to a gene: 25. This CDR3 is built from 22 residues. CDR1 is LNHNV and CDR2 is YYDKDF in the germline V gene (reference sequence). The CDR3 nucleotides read TGTGCCACCAGCAGAGATCTTGGATCCGACCCTGGCCGTAGCGGGCGCGACAATGAGCAGTTCTTC. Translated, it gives CATSRDLGSDPGRSGRDNEQFF.

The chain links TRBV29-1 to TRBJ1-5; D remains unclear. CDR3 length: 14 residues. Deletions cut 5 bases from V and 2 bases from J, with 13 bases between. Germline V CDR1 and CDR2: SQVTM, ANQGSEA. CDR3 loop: CSVQSGRGNQPQHF. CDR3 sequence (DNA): TGCAGCGTTCAAAGTGGCCGGGGCAATCAGCCCCAGCATTTT.

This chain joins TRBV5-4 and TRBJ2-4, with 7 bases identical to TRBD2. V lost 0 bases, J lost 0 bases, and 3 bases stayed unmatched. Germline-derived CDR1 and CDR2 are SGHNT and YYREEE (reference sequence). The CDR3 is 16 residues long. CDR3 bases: TGTGCCAGCAGCTTGGGCTTAGCGGGAGCCAAAAACATTCAGTACTTC. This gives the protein CASSLGLAGAKNIQYF. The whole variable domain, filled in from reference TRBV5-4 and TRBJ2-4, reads ETGVTQSPTHLIKTRGQQVTLRCSSQSGHNTVSWYQQALGQGPQFIFQYYREEENGRGNFPPRFSGLQFPNYSSELNVNALELDDSALYLCASSLGLAGAKNIQYFGAGTRLSVL.

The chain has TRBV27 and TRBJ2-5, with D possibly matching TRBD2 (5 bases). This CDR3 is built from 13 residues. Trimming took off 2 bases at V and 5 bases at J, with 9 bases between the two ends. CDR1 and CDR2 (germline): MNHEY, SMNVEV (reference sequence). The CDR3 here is CASSLKSGETQYF. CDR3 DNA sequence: TGTGCCAGCAGTTTAAAATCGGGGGAGACCCAGTACTTC.

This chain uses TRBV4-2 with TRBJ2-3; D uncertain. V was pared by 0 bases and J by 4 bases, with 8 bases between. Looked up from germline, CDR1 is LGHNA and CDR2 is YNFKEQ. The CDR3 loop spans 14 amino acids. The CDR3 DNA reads TGTGCCAGCAGCCAAGACGTAATGTCAGATACGCAGTATTTT. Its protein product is CASSQDVMSDTQYF.

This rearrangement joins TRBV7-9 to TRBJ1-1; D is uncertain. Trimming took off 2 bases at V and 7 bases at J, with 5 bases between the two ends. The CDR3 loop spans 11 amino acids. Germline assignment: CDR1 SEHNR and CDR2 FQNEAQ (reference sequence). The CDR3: CASSLRDEAFF. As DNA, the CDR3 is TGTGCCAGCAGCTTACGGGATGAAGCTTTCTTT.

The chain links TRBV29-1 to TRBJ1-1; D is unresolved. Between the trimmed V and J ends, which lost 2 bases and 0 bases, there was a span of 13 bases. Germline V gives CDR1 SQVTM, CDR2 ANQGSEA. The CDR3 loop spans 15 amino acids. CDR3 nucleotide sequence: TGCAGCGTTGAATCCCGTCTAAGTGTGAACACTGAAGCTTTCTTT. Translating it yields CSVESRLSVNTEAFF.

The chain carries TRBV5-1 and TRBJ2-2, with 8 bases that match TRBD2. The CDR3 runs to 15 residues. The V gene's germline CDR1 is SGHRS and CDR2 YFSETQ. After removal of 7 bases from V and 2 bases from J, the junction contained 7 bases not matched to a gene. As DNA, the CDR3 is TGCGCCAGCGAAACGGGACTAGAAAACACCGGGGAGCTGTTTTTT. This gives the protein CASETGLENTGELFF.

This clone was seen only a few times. As DNA, the CDR3 is TGTGCCAGCAGCGCGGGACAGGGGGAATCGGATGAGCAGTTCTTC. Amino acids: CASSAGQGESDEQFF. V is TRBV7-9 and J is TRBJ2-1; 11 positions match TRBD1. Losses at the gene ends were 5 bases for V and 8 bases for J; bases not matched to a gene: 8. This CDR3 region has 15 residues. Looked up from germline, CDR1 is SEHNR and CDR2 is FQNEAQ (reference sequence).

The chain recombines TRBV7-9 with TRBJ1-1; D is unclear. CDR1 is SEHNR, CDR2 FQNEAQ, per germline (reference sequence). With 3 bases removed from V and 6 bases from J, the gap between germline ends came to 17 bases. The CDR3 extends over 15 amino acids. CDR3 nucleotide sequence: TGTGCCAGCAGCTTTGAGGCCGGGAAGGGCCCTGAAGCTTTCTTT. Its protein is CASSFEAGKGPEAFF.